Ten or more counts support the clone carrying this T cell receptor (beta chain). Its cognate antigen is unknown. The sample belongs to a study of naive and memory T cell subsets. Study results and limitations: Each distinct alpha or beta sequence counts as one clonotype. In naive cells, over 95% of TCR sequences were seen only once. Naive and memory repertoire findings lacked a ground truth for validation. Possibly reflecting memory cells re-expressing CD45RA, a few larger clonotypes occurred in naive repertoires, especially CD8.

Both TRBC1 and TRBC2 were covered by a beta constant-region primer of two equimolar oligonucleotides. Nested alpha and beta constant-region primers with the SP2 primer drove four PCR rounds on ligated cDNA. TCRdb re-derived calls from the UMI-ligation and nested PCR reads in MiXCR, one entry per CDR3 protein. Of some 110,000 distinct CDR3 sequences listed, 14% are singletons. Alpha and beta libraries were amplified separately from the second PCR onward. The sample taken for sequencing was naive CD8+ T cells from blood. This receptor was identified in a human donor in good health.

This CDR3 reads CAISSQIVPSNQPQHF. The CDR3, as DNA: TGTGCCATCAGCTCCCAGATAGTTCCTAGCAATCAGCCCCAGCATTTT. The rearrangement joins TRBV10-3 to TRBJ1-5, with D unresolved. This CDR3 region has 16 residues. V was trimmed by 6 bases and J by 0 bases, leaving 15 bases between them. CDR1 and CDR2 from the germline V gene are ENHRY and SYGVKD.